A selection of T cell receptor beta chains follows, all from one sample in a study of cytomegalovirus exposure and HLA in healthy donors. Only in-frame clones appear in the TCRdb table, and some are missing; sequencing was by immunoSEQ multiplex PCR. The profile shows roughly 140,000 clones, around 82% of them singletons. Source material: PBMCs. The receptors were sampled from a middle-aged man in good health and CMV-seropositive. Both conserved end residues are part of each CDR3. A D gene is named only where the DNA matches it firmly. Only some rows state a clone size, as once, few, many or a class for expanded clones.

V gene: TRBV5-4; D gene: TRBD2; clone size: few; J gene: TRBJ2-7; CDR3 DNA: TGTGCCAGCAGCTTCCCGACACTAGCGGGGTCCGAGCAGTACTTC; CDR3 protein: CASSFPTLAGSEQYF
V gene: TRBV28; D gene: NA; clone size: NA; J gene: TRBJ2-1; CDR3 DNA: TGTGCCAGCAGTTTTACCTACAATGAGCAGTTCTTC; CDR3 protein: CASSFTYNEQFF
V gene: TRBV6-5; D gene: NA; clone size: NA; J gene: TRBJ2-5; CDR3 DNA: TGTGCCAGCAGTTACTCGAGGCTGCGCAAGACCCAGTACTTC; CDR3 protein: CASSYSRLRKTQYF
V gene: TRBV27; D gene: NA; clone size: NA; J gene: TRBJ2-7; CDR3 DNA: TGTGCCAGCAGTTTACAAACAGGGTTCGAGCAGTACTTC; CDR3 protein: CASSLQTGFEQYF
V gene: TRBV12-5; D gene: NA; clone size: NA; J gene: TRBJ1-4; CDR3 DNA: TGTGCTAGTGGTTTGGGGGGGGGCGGAGTTAATGAAAAACTGTTTTTT; CDR3 protein: CASGLGGGGVNEKLFF
V gene: TRBV6-4; D gene: NA; clone size: once; J gene: TRBJ2-5; CDR3 DNA: TGTGCCAGCTCAGGGGTAGTTGGTCGGGAAGAGACCCAGTACTTC; CDR3 protein: CASSGVVGREETQYF
V gene: TRBV9; D gene: NA; clone size: NA; J gene: TRBJ1-5; CDR3 DNA: TGTGCCAGCAGCCCGGGGGGGGTGAATCAGCCCCAGCATTTT; CDR3 protein: CASSPGGVNQPQHF
V gene: TRBV5-4; D gene: TRBD1; clone size: NA; J gene: TRBJ1-2; CDR3 DNA: TGTGCCAGCAGCTATACAGGGGGCGCCCGGGGCTACACCTTC; CDR3 protein: CASSYTGGARGYTF
V gene: TRBV27; D gene: TRBD1; clone size: NA; J gene: TRBJ1-1; CDR3 DNA: TGTGCCAGCAGTCCAAGGGACAGGGTCACTGAAGCTTTCTTT; CDR3 protein: CASSPRDRVTEAFF
V gene: TRBV10-3; D gene: NA; clone size: once; J gene: TRBJ1-2; CDR3 DNA: TGTGCCATCAGTGAGGTGACGCGGGGCTACACCTTC; CDR3 protein: CAISEVTRGYTF
V gene: TRBV7-9; D gene: TRBD2; clone size: NA; J gene: TRBJ2-5; CDR3 DNA: TGTGCCAGCAGCTTAGCGGCGGGGGGGCCCGGAGAGACCCAGTACTTC; CDR3 protein: CASSLAAGGPGETQYF
V gene: TRBV7-8; D gene: TRBD2; clone size: few; J gene: TRBJ2-7; CDR3 DNA: TGTGCCAGCAGCTTCCTAGCGGGAGCTTCCTCCTACGAGCAGTACTTC; CDR3 protein: CASSFLAGASSYEQYF
V gene: TRBV6-5; D gene: TRBD1; clone size: once; J gene: TRBJ1-2; CDR3 DNA: TGTGCCAGCAGTCGCCGGGACAGGGACTATGGCTACACCTTC; CDR3 protein: CASSRRDRDYGYTF
V gene: TRBV18; D gene: NA; clone size: NA; J gene: TRBJ2-1; CDR3 DNA: TGTGCCAGCTCACCACCGAGGGGGAGCTCCTACAATGAGCAGTTCTTC; CDR3 protein: CASSPPRGSSYNEQFF